These 6 T cell receptor beta chains were all obtained from the same sample, sequenced in a study of regulatory T cells in long-lasting Graves disease. Time point defined: newly diagnosed GD, antithyroid drugs for less than 3 months. Researchers made the TCR library from RNA that was extracted from PBMCs. To make TCR beta libraries, researchers used iRepertoire HTBI primers and Arm-PCR of CDR3 regions. From the multiplex PCR reads, TCRdb called clonotypes with MiXCR, one entry per CDR3 protein. The table lists approximately 230,000 distinct CDR3 sequences, around 17% of them singletons. Specimen: peripheral blood mononuclear cells (PBMCs), collected at new diagnosis, from a patient treated with antithyroid drugs. These TCRs come from a female donor with Graves disease.

This clonotype was detected a few times. The chain joins TRBV4-1 to TRBJ2-7, with 9 positions matching TRBD2. Germline V CDR1 and CDR2: MGHRA, YSYEKL. The CDR3 length is 15 residues. J lost 2 bases, V lost 2 bases, and 4 bases had no gene match. CDR3 residues: CASSQRLAGTYEQYF. For the CDR3, the DNA is TGCGCCAGCAGCCAAAGGCTAGCGGGGACCTACGAGCAGTACTTC.

As regards this clonotype: One end of the junction varies from germline; a read error may be responsible. The genes are TRBV12-5 and TRBJ1-2, with a possible D match to TRBD1 (6 bases). Germline V lookup: CDR1 LGHNT, CDR2 FRNRAP. The CDR3 runs to 15 residues. The CDR3 nucleotides are TGTGCTAGTGGTTCAACCCCAGGGGATAGAAATGGCTACGCCTTC. This gives the protein CASGSTPGDRNGYAF.

The chain is built from TRBV27 and TRBJ1-5, with D unresolved. The CDR3 is 13 amino acids. The V gene lost 5 bases and the J gene lost 7 bases, with 12 bases spanning the gap. Looked up from germline, CDR1 is MNHEY and CDR2 is SMNVEV (reference sequence). CDR3 sequence reads: CASSRSGSQPQHF. The CDR3 region has the DNA TGTGCCAGCAGTCGGAGCGGGAGCCAGCCCCAGCATTTT.

In its sample, this clonotype was seen a few times. The chain couples TRBV6-4 to TRBJ2-3; TRBD2 agrees at 10 bases. J was trimmed by 5 bases and V by 3 bases; bases with no gene match: 8. Looked up from germline, CDR1 is MRHNA and CDR2 is SNTAGT. This CDR3 region has 16 residues. CDR3 nucleotides: TGTGCCAGCAGTGAACTAGCGGGACACGGGGGAGATACGCAGTATTTT. It encodes CASSELAGHGGDTQYF.

This clonotype was counted ten times or more. The chain combines TRBV10-2 with TRBJ2-1, with 8 bases identical to TRBD2. Trimming at V came to 2 bases and at J to 3 bases, leaving 3 bases not matched to a gene. This CDR3 region has 15 residues. CDR1 and CDR2 from the germline V gene are WSHSY and SAAADI. CDR3 sequence reads: CASSEASGFYNEQFF. The CDR3 DNA is TGCGCCAGCAGTGAGGCTAGCGGGTTCTACAATGAGCAGTTCTTC.

This clonotype has ten or more counts. The chain combines TRBV28 with TRBJ2-1, with D tentatively TRBD1 (5 bases). CDR3 size: 15 residues. The germline gives CDR1 MDHEN, CDR2 SYDVKM. V dropped 5 bases and J dropped 4 bases, with 15 bases sitting between them. The CDR3 DNA follows: TGTGCCAGCAGTGACAGCGCATACTATTACAATGAGCAGTTCTTC. This gives the protein CASSDSAYYYNEQFF.